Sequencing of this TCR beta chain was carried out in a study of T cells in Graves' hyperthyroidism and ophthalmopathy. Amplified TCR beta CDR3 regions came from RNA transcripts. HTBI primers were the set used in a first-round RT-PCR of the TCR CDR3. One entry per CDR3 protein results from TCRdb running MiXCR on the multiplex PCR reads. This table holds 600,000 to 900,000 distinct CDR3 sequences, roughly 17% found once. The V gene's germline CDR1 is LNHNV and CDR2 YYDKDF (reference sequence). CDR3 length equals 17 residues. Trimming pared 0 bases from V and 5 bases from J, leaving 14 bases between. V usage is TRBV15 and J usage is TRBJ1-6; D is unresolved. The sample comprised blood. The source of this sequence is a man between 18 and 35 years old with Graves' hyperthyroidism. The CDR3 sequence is CATSRDSPRRDNSPLHF. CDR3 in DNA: TGTGCCACCAGCAGAGATAGCCCGAGACGGGATAATTCACCCCTCCACTTT.